The entry below gives a single T cell receptor (beta chain) sequence along with its context. The method was immunoSEQ multiplex PCR; TCRdb's version includes in-frame clones alone and lacks a portion of them. The sample yields 150,000 or so clones, approximately 80% seen once. The data were taken from a study of blood T cell repertoires in COVID-19. V was shortened by 3 bases and J by 1 base, with 15 bases between the two germline ends. Germline loops: CDR1 SGHAT, CDR2 FQNNGV. The CDR3 extends over 16 amino acids. The origin of this receptor is a woman older than 75 with active or convalescent COVID-19. The chain uses TRBV11-2 and TRBJ2-5, with D maybe TRBD1 (5 bases). Sequencing was done on a sample of peripheral blood. The CDR3 DNA reads as TGTGCCAGCAGCTTCAATACCGGACAAATCCAAGAGACCCAGTACTTC. This codes for CASSFNTGQIQETQYF. The full variable domain, completed using reference TRBV11-2 and TRBJ2-5, is EAGVAQSPRYKIIEKRQSVAFWCNPISGHATLYWYQQILGQGPKLLIQFQNNGVVDDSQLPKDRFSAERLKGVDSTLKIQPAKLEDSAVYLCASSFNTGQIQETQYFGPGTRLLVL.